Here is one TCR beta chain with its context. What it binds is unknown. This specimen comes from a study of cytomegalovirus exposure and HLA in healthy donors. Study-level points and caveats: What a later analysis reportedly showed was that an Asian-associated ancestry cluster had fewer N-insertions than the approximately 720-donor mean. A later analysis showed HLA-associated TCR beta chains outstripping equally common others in clonal expansion.

The PCR was carried out with 60 Vbeta primers and 13 Jbeta primers. Profiling relied on immunoSEQ multiplex PCR, and the TCRdb table lists in-frame clones only, not all of them. The sample yields 150,000 or so clones, approximately 78% seen once. The TCR comes from a human donor in good health. Sequencing was done on a sample of PBMCs.

In nucleotides, the CDR3 is TGCAGCGTTGTAGCGGGGGGGCAAGATACGCAGTATTTT. Protein product: CSVVAGGQDTQYF. This chain links TRBV29-1 with TRBJ2-3; 11 bases map to TRBD2. This CDR3 is 13 amino acids long. CDR1 is SQVTM, CDR2 ANQGSEA, per germline. V lost 4 bases to trimming and J lost 5 bases; unmatched junction nucleotides: 2.